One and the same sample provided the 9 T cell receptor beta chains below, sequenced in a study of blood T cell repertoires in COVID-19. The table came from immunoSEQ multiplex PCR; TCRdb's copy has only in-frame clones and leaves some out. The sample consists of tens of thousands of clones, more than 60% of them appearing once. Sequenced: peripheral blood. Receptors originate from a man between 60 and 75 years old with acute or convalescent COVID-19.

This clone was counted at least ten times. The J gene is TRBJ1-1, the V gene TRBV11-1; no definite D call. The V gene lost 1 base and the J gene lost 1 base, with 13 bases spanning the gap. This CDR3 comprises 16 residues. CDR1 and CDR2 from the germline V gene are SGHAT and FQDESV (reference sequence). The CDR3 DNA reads TGTGCCAGCAGCTTAGGTTTGGCCGATAAGAACACTGAAGCTTTCTTT. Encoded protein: CASSLGLADKNTEAFF.

CDR3 protein: CASSLGQGGTEAFF. DNA of the CDR3: TGTGCCAGCAGCTTAGGACAGGGTGGCACTGAAGCTTTCTTT. The rearrangement links TRBV5-4 to TRBJ1-1; 8 bases are shared with TRBD1. V dropped 2 bases and J dropped 4; count of bases not matched to a gene: 4. This CDR3 spans 14 amino acids. CDR1 is SGHNT and CDR2 is YYREEE in the germline V gene (reference sequence).

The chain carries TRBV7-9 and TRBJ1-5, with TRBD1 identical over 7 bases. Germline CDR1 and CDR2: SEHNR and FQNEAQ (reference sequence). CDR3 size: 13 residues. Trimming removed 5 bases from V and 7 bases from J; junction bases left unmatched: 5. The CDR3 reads CASSGTTGQPQHF. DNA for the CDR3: TGTGCCAGCAGCGGGACGACAGGGCAGCCCCAGCATTTT.

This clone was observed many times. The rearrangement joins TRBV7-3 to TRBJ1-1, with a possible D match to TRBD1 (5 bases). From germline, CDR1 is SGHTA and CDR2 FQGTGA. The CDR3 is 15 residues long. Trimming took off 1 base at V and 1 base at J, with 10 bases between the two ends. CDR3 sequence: CASSLNGGTNTEAFF. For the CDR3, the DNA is TGTGCCAGCAGCTTAAACGGGGGGACGAACACTGAAGCTTTCTTT.

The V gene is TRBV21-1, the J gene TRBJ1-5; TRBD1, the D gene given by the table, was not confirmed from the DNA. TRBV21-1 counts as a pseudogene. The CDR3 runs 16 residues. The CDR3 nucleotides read TGTGCCAGCAGCACGGGACAGGGGGTAAAGGATCAGCCCCAGCATTTT. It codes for CASSTGQGVKDQPQHF.

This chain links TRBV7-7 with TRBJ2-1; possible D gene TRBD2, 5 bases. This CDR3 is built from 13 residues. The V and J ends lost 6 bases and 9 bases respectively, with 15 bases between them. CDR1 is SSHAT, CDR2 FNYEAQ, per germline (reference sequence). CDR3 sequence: CASSRDRGGEQFF. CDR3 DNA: TGTGCCAGCAGTCGGGATCGCGGCGGTGAGCAGTTCTTC.

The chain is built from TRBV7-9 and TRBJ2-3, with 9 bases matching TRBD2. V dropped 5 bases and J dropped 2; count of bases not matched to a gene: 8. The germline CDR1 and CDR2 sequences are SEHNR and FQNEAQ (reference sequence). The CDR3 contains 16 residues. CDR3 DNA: TGTGCCAGCAGCCCCCGACTAGCGGAGAACACAGATACGCAGTATTTT. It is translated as CASSPRLAENTDTQYF.

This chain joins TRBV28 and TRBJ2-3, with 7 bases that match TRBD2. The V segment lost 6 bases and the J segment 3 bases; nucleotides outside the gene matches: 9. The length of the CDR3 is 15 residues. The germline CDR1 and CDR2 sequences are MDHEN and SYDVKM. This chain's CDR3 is CASSPDGLETDTQYF. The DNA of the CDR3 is TGTGCCAGCAGCCCCGATGGACTAGAGACAGATACGCAGTATTTT. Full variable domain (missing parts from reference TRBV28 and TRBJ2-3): DVKVTQSSRYLVKRTGEKVFLECVQDMDHENMFWYRQDPGLGLRLIYFSYDVKMKEKGDIPEGYSVSREKKERFSLILESASTNQTSMYLCASSPDGLETDTQYFGPGTRLTVL.

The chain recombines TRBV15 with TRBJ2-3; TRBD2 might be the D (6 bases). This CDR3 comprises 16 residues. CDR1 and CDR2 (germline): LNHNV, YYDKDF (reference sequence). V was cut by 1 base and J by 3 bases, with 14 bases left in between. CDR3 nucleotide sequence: TGTGCCACCAGCAGAGTTGCTTCCGGGGGAACAGATACGCAGTATTTT. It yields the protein CATSRVASGGTDTQYF.